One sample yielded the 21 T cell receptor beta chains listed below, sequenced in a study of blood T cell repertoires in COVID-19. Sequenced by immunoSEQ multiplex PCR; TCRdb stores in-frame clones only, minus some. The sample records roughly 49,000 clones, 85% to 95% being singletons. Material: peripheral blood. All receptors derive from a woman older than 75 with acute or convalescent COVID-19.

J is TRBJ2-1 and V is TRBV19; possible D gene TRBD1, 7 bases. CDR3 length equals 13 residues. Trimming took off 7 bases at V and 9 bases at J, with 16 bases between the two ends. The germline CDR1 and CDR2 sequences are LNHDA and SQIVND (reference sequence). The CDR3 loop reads CASNPGGNSEQFF. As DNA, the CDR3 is TGTGCCAGTAACCCAGGGGGGAACAGTGAGCAGTTCTTC.

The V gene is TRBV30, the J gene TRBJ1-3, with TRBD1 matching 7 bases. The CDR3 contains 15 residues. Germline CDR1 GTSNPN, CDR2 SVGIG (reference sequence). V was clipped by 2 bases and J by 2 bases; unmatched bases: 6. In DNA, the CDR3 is TGTGCCTGGAGTTTCTTTAGGGGGCCTGGAAACACCATATATTTT. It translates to CAWSFFRGPGNTIYF.

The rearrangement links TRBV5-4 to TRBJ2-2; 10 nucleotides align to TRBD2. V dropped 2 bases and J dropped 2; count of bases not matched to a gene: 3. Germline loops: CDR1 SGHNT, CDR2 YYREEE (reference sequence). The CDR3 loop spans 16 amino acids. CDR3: CASSFGLAENTGELFF. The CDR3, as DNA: TGTGCCAGCAGCTTCGGACTAGCGGAAAACACCGGGGAGCTGTTTTTT.

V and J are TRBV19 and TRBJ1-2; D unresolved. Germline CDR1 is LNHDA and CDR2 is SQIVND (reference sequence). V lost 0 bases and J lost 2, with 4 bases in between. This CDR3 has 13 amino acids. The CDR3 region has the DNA TGTGCCAGTAGTATAGACATCAACTATGGCTACACCTTC. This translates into CASSIDINYGYTF.

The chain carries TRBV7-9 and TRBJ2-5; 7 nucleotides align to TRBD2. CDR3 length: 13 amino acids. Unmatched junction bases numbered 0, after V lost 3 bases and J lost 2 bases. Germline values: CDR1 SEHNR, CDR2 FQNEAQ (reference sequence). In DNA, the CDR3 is TGTGCCAGCAGCTTTAGCGGGCAAGAGACCCAGTACTTC. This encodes CASSFSGQETQYF.

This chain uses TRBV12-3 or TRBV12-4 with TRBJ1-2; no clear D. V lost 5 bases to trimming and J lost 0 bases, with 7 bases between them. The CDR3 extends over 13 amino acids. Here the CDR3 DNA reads TGTGCCAGCAGTCCGGCGGCTAACTATGGCTACACCTTC. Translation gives CASSPAANYGYTF.

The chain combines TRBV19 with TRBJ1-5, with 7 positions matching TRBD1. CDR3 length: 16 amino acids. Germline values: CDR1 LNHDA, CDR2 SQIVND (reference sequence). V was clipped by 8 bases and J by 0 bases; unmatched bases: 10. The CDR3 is CASGTVRGNSNQPQHF. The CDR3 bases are TGTGCCAGTGGGACAGTAAGGGGAAATAGCAATCAGCCCCAGCATTTT.

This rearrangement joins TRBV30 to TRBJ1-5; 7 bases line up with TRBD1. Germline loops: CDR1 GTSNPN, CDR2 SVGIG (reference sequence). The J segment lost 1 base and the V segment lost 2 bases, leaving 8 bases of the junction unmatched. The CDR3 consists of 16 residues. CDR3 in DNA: TGTGCCTGGAGTCGCCGGACAGGAGGAAGCAATCAGCCCCAGCATTTT. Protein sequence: CAWSRRTGGSNQPQHF.

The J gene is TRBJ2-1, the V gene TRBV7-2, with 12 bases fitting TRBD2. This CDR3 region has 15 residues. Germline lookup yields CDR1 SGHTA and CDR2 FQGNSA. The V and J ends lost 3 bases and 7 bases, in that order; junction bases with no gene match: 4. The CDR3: CASSLSSGRGNEQFF. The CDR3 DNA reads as TGTGCCAGCAGCTTGTCTAGCGGGAGGGGGAATGAGCAGTTCTTC.

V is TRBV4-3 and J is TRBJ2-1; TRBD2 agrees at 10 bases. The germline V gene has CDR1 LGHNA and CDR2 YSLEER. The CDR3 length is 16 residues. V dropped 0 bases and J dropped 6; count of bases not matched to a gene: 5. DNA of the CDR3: TGCGCCAGCAGCCAAGATCGCGCTAGCGGGAGCAATGAGCAGTTCTTC. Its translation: CASSQDRASGSNEQFF.

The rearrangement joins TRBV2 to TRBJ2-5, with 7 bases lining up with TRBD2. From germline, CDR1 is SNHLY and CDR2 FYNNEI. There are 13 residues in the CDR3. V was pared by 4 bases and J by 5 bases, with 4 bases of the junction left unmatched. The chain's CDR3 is CASSGEGLETQYF. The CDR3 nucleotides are TGTGCCAGCAGTGGGGAGGGGCTGGAGACCCAGTACTTC.

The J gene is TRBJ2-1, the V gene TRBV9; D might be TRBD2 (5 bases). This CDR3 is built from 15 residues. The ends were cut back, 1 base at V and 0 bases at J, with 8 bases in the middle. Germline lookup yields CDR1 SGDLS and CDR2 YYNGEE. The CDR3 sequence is CASSVMGSSYNEQFF. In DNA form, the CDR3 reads TGTGCCAGCAGCGTAATGGGGAGCTCCTACAATGAGCAGTTCTTC.

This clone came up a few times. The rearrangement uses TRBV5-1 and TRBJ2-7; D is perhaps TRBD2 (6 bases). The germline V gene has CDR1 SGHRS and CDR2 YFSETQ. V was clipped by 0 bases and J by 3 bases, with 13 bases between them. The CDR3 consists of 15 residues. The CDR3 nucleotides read TGCGCCAGCAGCTTGGTTGCGGGGACCAACTACGAGCAGTACTTC. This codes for CASSLVAGTNYEQYF.

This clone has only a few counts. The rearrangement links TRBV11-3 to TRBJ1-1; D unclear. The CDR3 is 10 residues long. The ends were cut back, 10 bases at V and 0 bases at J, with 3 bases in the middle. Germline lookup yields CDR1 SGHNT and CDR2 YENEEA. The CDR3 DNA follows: TGTGCCACCTTGAACACTGAAGCTTTCTTT. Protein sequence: CATLNTEAFF.

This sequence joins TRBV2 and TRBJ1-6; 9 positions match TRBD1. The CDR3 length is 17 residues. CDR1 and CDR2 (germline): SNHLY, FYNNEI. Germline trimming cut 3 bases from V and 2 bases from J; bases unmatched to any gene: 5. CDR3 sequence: CASSDPGQGPYNSPLHF. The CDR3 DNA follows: TGTGCCAGCAGTGACCCGGGACAGGGTCCCTATAATTCACCCCTCCACTTT.

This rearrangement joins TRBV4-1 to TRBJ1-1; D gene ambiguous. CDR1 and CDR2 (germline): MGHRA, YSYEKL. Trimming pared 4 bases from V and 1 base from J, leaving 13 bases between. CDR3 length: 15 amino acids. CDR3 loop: CASSPHLSGNTEAFF. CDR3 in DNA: TGCGCCAGCAGCCCCCACCTATCCGGGAACACTGAAGCTTTCTTT.

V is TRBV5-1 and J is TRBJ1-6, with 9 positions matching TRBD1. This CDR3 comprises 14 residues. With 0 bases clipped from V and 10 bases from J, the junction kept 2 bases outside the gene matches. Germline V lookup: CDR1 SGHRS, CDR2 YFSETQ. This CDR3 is CASSLGTGESPLHF. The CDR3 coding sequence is TGCGCCAGCAGCTTGGGGACAGGGGAGTCACCCCTCCACTTT.

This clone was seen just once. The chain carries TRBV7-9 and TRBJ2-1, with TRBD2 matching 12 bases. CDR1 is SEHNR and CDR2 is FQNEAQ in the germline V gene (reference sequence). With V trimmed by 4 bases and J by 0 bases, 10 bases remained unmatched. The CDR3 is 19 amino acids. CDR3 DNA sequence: TGTGCCAGCAGCTCTAGGACTAGCGGGACGTACAGCTCCTACAATGAGCAGTTCTTC. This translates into CASSSRTSGTYSSYNEQFF.

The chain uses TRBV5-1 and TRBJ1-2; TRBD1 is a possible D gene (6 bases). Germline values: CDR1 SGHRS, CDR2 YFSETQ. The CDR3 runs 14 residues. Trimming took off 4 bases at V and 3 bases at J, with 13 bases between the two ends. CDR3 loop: CASSAAGADYGYTF. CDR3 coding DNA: TGCGCCAGCAGCGCCGCGGGGGCTGACTATGGCTACACCTTC.

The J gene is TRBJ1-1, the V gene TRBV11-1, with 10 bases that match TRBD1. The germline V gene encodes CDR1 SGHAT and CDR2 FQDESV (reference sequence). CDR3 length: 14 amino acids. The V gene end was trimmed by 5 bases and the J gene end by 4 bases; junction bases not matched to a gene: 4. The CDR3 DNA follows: TGTGCCAGCAGCCCGGGACAGGGGAGCACTGAAGCTTTCTTT. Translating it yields CASSPGQGSTEAFF.

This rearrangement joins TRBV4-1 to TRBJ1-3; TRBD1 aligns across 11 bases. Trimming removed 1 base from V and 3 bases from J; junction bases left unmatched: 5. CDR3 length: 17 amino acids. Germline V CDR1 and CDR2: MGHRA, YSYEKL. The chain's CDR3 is CASSQGEDRGHGNTIYF. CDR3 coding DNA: TGCGCCAGCAGCCAAGGGGAGGACAGGGGGCATGGAAACACCATATATTTT.